The 28 T cell receptor beta chains below come from one sample, sequenced in a study of cytomegalovirus exposure and HLA in healthy donors. Primers: 60 Vbeta forward and 13 Jbeta reverse. Sequencing was performed with immunoSEQ multiplex PCR; in TCRdb, only in-frame clones are kept and a portion is missing. Counted here are 250,000 to 350,000 clones, roughly 80% occurring once; the ten biggest clones make up about 0.3%. Input material: PBMCs. These TCRs come from a girl aged 2 to 9 in good health and CMV-seronegative.

This clone was counted only a few times. The chain couples TRBV6-1 to TRBJ2-7, with unresolved D. Per germline, CDR1 MNHNS and CDR2 SASEGT. The CDR3 contains 15 residues. The V end lost 6 bases, the J end lost 2 bases, and 17 bases lay between the germline ends. The CDR3 sequence: CASSLRGGTTYEQYF. Written as DNA, the CDR3 is TGTGCCAGCAGCCTTCGTGGCGGAACCACCTACGAGCAGTACTTC.

The rearrangement links TRBV7-9 to TRBJ2-7, with D possibly being TRBD2 (6 bases). In germline, CDR1 is SEHNR, CDR2 FQNEAQ (reference sequence). The CDR3 consists of 11 residues. With 5 bases removed from V and 4 bases from J, the gap between germline ends came to 6 bases. The CDR3 nucleotides read TGTGCCAGCAGCCGGGAGTACGAGCAGTACTTC. It translates to CASSREYEQYF.

The chain joins TRBV7-9 to TRBJ2-7; TRBD2 might be the D (6 bases). CDR1 SEHNR and CDR2 FQNEAQ come from the germline V gene (reference sequence). The V end was cut by 6 bases, the J end by 0 bases, with 12 bases between. The CDR3 runs to 14 residues. As DNA, the CDR3 is TGTGCCAGCAGGTCTAGCGAGAACTCCTACGAGCAGTACTTC. It codes for CASRSSENSYEQYF.

The rearrangement joins TRBV29-1 to TRBJ2-4; TRBD1 agrees at 8 bases. The CDR3 runs to 14 residues. Trimming took 4 bases from V and 5 from J; bases not matched to a gene: 7. CDR1 and CDR2 (germline): SQVTM, ANQGSEA. The chain's CDR3 is CSVAGGKRENIQYF. CDR3 DNA sequence: TGCAGCGTTGCAGGGGGCAAAAGGGAAAACATTCAGTACTTC.

The chain couples TRBV5-4 to TRBJ2-7, with 7 bases fitting TRBD1. The length of the CDR3 is 14 residues. With 2 bases clipped from V and 6 bases from J, the junction kept 8 bases outside the gene matches. Germline V lookup: CDR1 SGHNT, CDR2 YYREEE (reference sequence). CDR3 sequence reads: CASSFRSGGGEQYF. In nucleotides, the CDR3 is TGTGCCAGCAGCTTTCGGTCAGGGGGTGGCGAGCAGTACTTC.

The rearrangement links TRBV2 to TRBJ2-1, with D possibly TRBD2 on 6 matching bases. This CDR3 has 13 amino acids. Germline V lookup: CDR1 SNHLY, CDR2 FYNNEI. The V and J ends lost 7 bases and 3 bases respectively, with 10 bases between them. The CDR3 here is CASIGGIYNEQFF. In DNA form, the CDR3 reads TGTGCCAGCATTGGGGGGATCTACAATGAGCAGTTCTTC.

This clone was seen a handful of times. V usage is TRBV25-1 and J usage is TRBJ2-2, with D tentatively TRBD1 (7 bases). The CDR3 is 14 residues long. V lost 4 bases and J 13 bases, leaving 19 bases between the germline ends. CDR1 and CDR2 from the germline V gene are MGHDK and SYGVNS. CDR3 residues: CASSVTGTRMVLFF. CDR3 DNA: TGTGCCAGCAGTGTGACAGGGACTCGAATGGTGCTGTTTTTT. The whole variable domain, remainder taken from reference TRBV25-1 and TRBJ2-2, is EADIYQTPRYLVIGTGKKITLECSQTMGHDKMYWYQQDPGMELHLIHYSYGVNSTEKGDLSSESTVSRIRTEHFPLTLESARPSHTSQYLCASSVTGTRMVLFFGEGSRLTVL.

The chain's CDR3 is CASSPTLGAGLYNEQFF. The DNA of the CDR3 is TGTGCCAGCAGTCCCACCCTCGGGGCGGGGCTTTACAATGAGCAGTTCTTC. The gene calls are TRBV28 and TRBJ2-1, with a tentative D call TRBD2 (6 bases). This CDR3 is built from 17 residues. Germline V gives CDR1 MDHEN, CDR2 SYDVKM. V was shortened by 5 bases and J by 4 bases, with 21 bases between the two germline ends.

The chain recombines TRBV7-9 with TRBJ2-3; tentatively, D is TRBD2 (5 bases). This CDR3 contains 14 residues. From germline, CDR1 is SEHNR and CDR2 FQNEAQ (reference sequence). The germline V and J ends were trimmed by 1 base and 7 bases, with 12 bases remaining between them. The DNA of the CDR3 is TGTGCCAGCAGCTTAGAACTAGTGCCATATACGCAGTATTTT. Translating it yields CASSLELVPYTQYF.

The J gene is TRBJ2-6, the V gene TRBV5-1, with TRBD1 as a possible D gene (5 bases). In germline, CDR1 is SGHRS, CDR2 YFSETQ. Trimming stripped 2 bases from V and 1 base from J, with 16 bases between. The CDR3 runs to 18 residues. The CDR3 protein is CASSFAGRRVSGANVLTF. As DNA, the CDR3 is TGCGCCAGCAGCTTCGCAGGGCGCCGAGTATCTGGGGCCAACGTCCTGACTTTC.

DNA for the CDR3: TGTGCCAGCACCGCCTTTCGGGAGGGATCAAACGAGCAGTACTTC. Encoded protein: CASTAFREGSNEQYF. The chain combines TRBV2 with TRBJ2-7; 8 nucleotides line up with TRBD2. The CDR3 consists of 15 residues. J was trimmed by 5 bases and V by 7 bases; bases with no gene match: 13. From germline, CDR1 is SNHLY and CDR2 FYNNEI.

The J gene is TRBJ1-2, the V gene TRBV18, with TRBD1 as a possible D gene (5 bases). V was clipped by 6 bases and J by 8 bases, with 19 bases between them. Germline-derived CDR1 and CDR2 are KGHSH and LQKENI. This CDR3 spans 14 amino acids. The CDR3 nucleotides read TGTGCCAGCTCTCAGCAGGGAAGAGTAAAGGGCTACACCTTC. This gives the protein CASSQQGRVKGYTF. Using reference TRBV18 and TRBJ1-2 for the parts outside the CDR3, the full variable domain is NAGVMQNPRHLVRRRGQEARLRCSPMKGHSHVYWYRQLPEEGLKFMVYLQKENIIDESGMPKERFSAEFPKEGPSILRIQQVVRGDSAAYFCASSQQGRVKGYTFGSGTRLTVV.

This clone appeared a few times. V is TRBV10-3 and J is TRBJ2-7, with 7 bases aligning to TRBD2. V was pared by 4 bases and J by 7 bases, with 10 bases of the junction left unmatched. The CDR3 consists of 14 residues. Germline V gives CDR1 ENHRY, CDR2 SYGVKD. As DNA, the CDR3 is TGTGCCATCAGTGCCACTAGCGTTTGGGGGGAGCAGTACTTC. Amino acid sequence: CAISATSVWGEQYF.

This rearrangement joins TRBV28 to TRBJ1-1; 7 bases map to TRBD1. The length of the CDR3 is 13 residues. V was pared by 8 bases and J by 6 bases, with 9 bases of the junction left unmatched. Germline assignment: CDR1 MDHEN and CDR2 SYDVKM. The CDR3: CASQQGSPPEAFF. In nucleotides, the CDR3 is TGTGCCAGCCAACAGGGGTCGCCCCCTGAAGCTTTCTTT.

The chain employs TRBV2 and TRBJ2-3; 7 nucleotides match TRBD1. Germline CDR1 and CDR2: SNHLY and FYNNEI. Trimming removed 5 bases from V and 3 bases from J; junction bases left unmatched: 5. The CDR3 extends over 14 amino acids. The chain's CDR3 is CASSLRGKTDTQYF. CDR3 bases: TGTGCCAGCAGTCTCAGGGGGAAAACAGATACGCAGTATTTT.

The chain employs TRBV5-5 and TRBJ1-1; 7 bases fit TRBD1. Losses at the gene ends were 4 bases for V and 0 bases for J; bases not matched to a gene: 9. The CDR3 runs 16 residues. The germline gives CDR1 SGHKS, CDR2 YYEKEE (reference sequence). The CDR3 loop reads CASSQTGTNVNTEAFF. The CDR3 bases are TGTGCCAGCAGCCAGACAGGGACGAACGTGAACACTGAAGCTTTCTTT. Based on the CDR3 plus reference TRBV5-5 and TRBJ1-1, the full variable domain is DAGVTQSPTHLIKTRGQQVTLRCSPISGHKSVSWYQQVLGQGPQFIFQYYEKEERGRGNFPDRFSARQFPNYSSELNVNALLLGDSALYLCASSQTGTNVNTEAFFGQGTRLTVV.

A single count supports this clone. The chain is built from TRBV6-1 and TRBJ2-7, with 11 bases aligning to TRBD2. Germline CDR1 is MNHNS and CDR2 is SASEGT. The junction had 4 bases not matched to a gene; V was cut back by 5 bases and J by 1 base. The CDR3 has 15 residues. The CDR3 here is CASSHSGGGSYEQYF. The CDR3, as DNA: TGTGCCAGCAGTCATAGCGGGGGGGGTTCCTACGAGCAGTACTTC.

The J gene is TRBJ2-1, the V gene TRBV5-1; 8 nucleotides line up with TRBD1. Germline V gene data show CDR1 as SGHRS and CDR2 as YFSETQ. After removal of 0 bases from V and 15 bases from J, the junction contained 11 bases not matched to a gene. The CDR3 covers 14 residues. The CDR3 DNA reads as TGCGCCAGCAGCTTGGGGGGACAGGAGGGCTTTAGGTTCTTC. Translated: CASSLGGQEGFRFF. Together with reference TRBV5-1 and TRBJ2-1, the CDR3 gives the full variable domain: KAGVTQTPRYLIKTRGQQVTLSCSPISGHRSVSWYQQTPGQGLQFLFEYFSETQRNKGNFPGRFSGRQFSNSRSEMNVSTLELGDSALYLCASSLGGQEGFRFFGPGTRLTVL.

This clone has a handful of counts. The genes are TRBV2 and TRBJ1-2; no reliable D call. This CDR3 is 15 amino acids long. Germline CDR1 SNHLY, CDR2 FYNNEI. Trimming removed 5 bases at V and 3 bases at J, with 16 bases between. This CDR3 reads CASSRVVGHYYGYTF. In DNA, the CDR3 is TGTGCCAGCAGTCGCGTGGTGGGCCACTACTATGGCTACACCTTC.

This chain uses TRBV19 with TRBJ1-3; 8 bases align to TRBD1. Trimming at V came to 4 bases and at J to 4 bases, leaving 6 bases not matched to a gene. This CDR3 is built from 15 residues. Germline loops: CDR1 LNHDA, CDR2 SQIVND (reference sequence). Here the CDR3 DNA reads TGTGCCAGTAGTACCTCCAGGGGGCCCGGAAACACCATATATTTT. Amino acids: CASSTSRGPGNTIYF.

V and J are TRBV19 and TRBJ1-1; TRBD1 matches at 7 bases. There are 17 residues in the CDR3. The germline CDR1 and CDR2 sequences are LNHDA and SQIVND (reference sequence). The ends lost 7 bases at V and 0 bases at J; junction bases unmatched: 14. CDR3 nucleotide sequence: TGTGCCAGTACCGTATCTCCAGGACAGGCAATGAACACTGAAGCTTTCTTT. Protein product: CASTVSPGQAMNTEAFF.

The J gene is TRBJ2-2, the V gene TRBV18; D unclear. Trimming left V 2 bases short and J 1 base short, with 11 bases between. The CDR3 is made up of 16 amino acids. Germline assignment: CDR1 KGHSH and CDR2 LQKENI. This chain's CDR3 is CASSPWFQENTGELFF. For the CDR3, the DNA is TGTGCCAGCTCACCATGGTTCCAGGAGAACACCGGGGAGCTGTTTTTT.

The chain uses TRBV4-2 and TRBJ2-7; the match to TRBD2 covers 10 bases. Germline-derived CDR1 and CDR2 are LGHNA and YNFKEQ. J gave up 1 base and V 1 base, and 7 bases lay outside the gene matches. The CDR3 is 17 residues long. Here the CDR3 reads CASSQASGSGWSYEQYF. In nucleotides, the CDR3 is TGTGCCAGCAGCCAAGCTAGCGGGAGTGGTTGGTCCTACGAGCAGTACTTC.

This clone showed up just a few times. The chain recombines TRBV6-1 with TRBJ2-3; no definite D call. Germline lookup yields CDR1 MNHNS and CDR2 SASEGT. V shed 0 bases and J shed 2 bases, with 18 bases lying between them. The CDR3 spans 18 residues. Written as DNA, the CDR3 is TGTGCCAGCAGTGAAGCGCAAGTCGGCAGGCCCACCACAGATACGCAGTATTTT. It specifies CASSEAQVGRPTTDTQYF.

The J gene is TRBJ2-2, the V gene TRBV10-2, with D possibly matching TRBD2 (5 bases). V was clipped by 8 bases and J by 2 bases, with 12 bases between them. Per germline, CDR1 WSHSY and CDR2 SAAADI. This CDR3 contains 14 residues. For the CDR3, the DNA is TGCGCCAGCCTAGCAATAGGAAACACCGGGGAGCTGTTTTTT. Translation gives CASLAIGNTGELFF.

The rearrangement links TRBV2 to TRBJ1-1; TRBD1 matches at 7 bases. The length of the CDR3 is 13 residues. Germline V gene data show CDR1 as SNHLY and CDR2 as FYNNEI. With V trimmed by 8 bases and J by 5 bases, 8 bases remained unmatched. CDR3 in amino acids: CASPDREATEAFF. CDR3 bases: TGTGCCAGCCCCGACAGGGAAGCAACTGAAGCTTTCTTT.

This clone was seen a single time. The chain employs TRBV2 and TRBJ2-6; D is possibly TRBD2 (5 bases). This CDR3 region has 15 residues. Trimming shortened V by 3 bases and J by 5 bases, and 11 bases separated the two germline ends. The germline V gene encodes CDR1 SNHLY and CDR2 FYNNEI. The CDR3: CASSEWPGRANVLTF. The CDR3 DNA is TGTGCCAGCAGTGAGTGGCCCGGGAGGGCCAACGTCCTGACTTTC.

The chain joins TRBV28 to TRBJ1-3, with D unclear. CDR1 is MDHEN and CDR2 is SYDVKM in the germline V gene. Trimming pared 2 bases from V and 2 bases from J, leaving 10 bases between. The CDR3 consists of 15 residues. CDR3 bases: TGTGCCAGCAGTTTAACATATAGCACTGGAAACACCATATATTTT. This encodes CASSLTYSTGNTIYF. Variable domain in full (rest from reference TRBV28 and TRBJ1-3): DVKVTQSSRYLVKRTGEKVFLECVQDMDHENMFWYRQDPGLGLRLIYFSYDVKMKEKGDIPEGYSVSREKKERFSLILESASTNQTSMYLCASSLTYSTGNTIYFGEGSWLTVV.